These 30 T cell receptor beta chains came from one sample sequenced in a study of T cell repertoires in cytomegalovirus infection. MiXCR was run by TCRdb on the reads, yielding one entry per CDR3 protein. Of 310,000 or so distinct CDR3 sequences listed, more than 20% are singletons. Their recognized antigens are unknown. Sequenced material: cultured PBMCs, taken from culture after CMV antigen stimulation. The source of these receptors is a human donor in good health (CMV status not recorded). Some clones in this sample may be carry-over from other donors' samples.

This sequence joins TRBV7-2 and TRBJ2-3; TRBD2 is a possible D gene (6 bases). The ends were cut back, 3 bases at V and 5 bases at J, with 9 bases in the middle. The CDR3 has 13 amino acids. Germline V lookup: CDR1 SGHTA, CDR2 FQGNSA. The CDR3 DNA sequence: TGTGCCAGCAGCTTGGACTACGGAGATACGCAGTATTTT. As protein: CASSLDYGDTQYF. The entire variable domain, with the rest obtained from reference TRBV7-2 and TRBJ2-3, is as follows: GAGVSQSPSNKVTEKGKDVELRCDPISGHTALYWYRQSLGQGLEFLIYFQGNSAPDKSGLPSDRFSAERTGGSVSTLTIQRTQQEDSAVYLCASSLDYGDTQYFGPGTRLTVL.

The rearrangement uses TRBV27 and TRBJ1-2; D unresolved. V lost 4 bases to trimming and J lost 8 bases, with 17 bases between them. Germline V gene lookup returns CDR1 MNHEY and CDR2 SMNVEV (reference sequence). This CDR3 has 14 amino acids. This chain's CDR3 is CASSSNGRTRGYTF. Written as DNA, the CDR3 is TGTGCCAGCAGTTCAAACGGGCGGACCCGAGGCTACACCTTC.

The V call is TRBV18, the J call TRBJ2-2; 7 nucleotides agree with TRBD1. Looked up from germline, CDR1 is KGHSH and CDR2 is LQKENI. Trimming removed 5 bases from V and 4 bases from J; junction bases left unmatched: 1. CDR3 length equals 13 residues. The CDR3 sequence is CASSDRVTGELFF. The CDR3 DNA is TGTGCCAGCTCAGACAGGGTCACCGGGGAGCTGTTTTTT.

This clonotype was counted between two and nine times. V usage is TRBV7-2 and J usage is TRBJ1-2; 8 nucleotides align to TRBD1. With V trimmed by 6 bases and J by 4 bases, 7 bases remained unmatched. Germline CDR1 and CDR2: SGHTA and FQGNSA. This CDR3 contains 14 residues. The CDR3 DNA is TGTGCCAGCAGTTTTCAGGGGGCTGGCTATGGCTACACCTTC. Its protein product is CASSFQGAGYGYTF.

The CDR3, as DNA: TGTGCCAGCAGTGACTTGGCTAGCGGTACCCACAATGAGCAGTTCTTC. It translates to CASSDLASGTHNEQFF. The chain has TRBV2 and TRBJ2-1; TRBD2 matches 7 bases. Looked up from germline, CDR1 is SNHLY and CDR2 is FYNNEI. The CDR3 length is 16 residues. V was pared by 3 bases and J by 5 bases, with 10 bases of the junction left unmatched.

The chain recombines TRBV2 with TRBJ2-2; D unresolved. Germline CDR1 and CDR2: SNHLY and FYNNEI. Between the trimmed V and J ends, which lost 7 bases and 4 bases, there was a span of 10 bases. CDR3 size: 13 residues. CDR3 DNA sequence: TGTGCCAGCATAAGGGTCTTCACCGGGGAGCTGTTTTTT. It encodes CASIRVFTGELFF.

This clonotype was recorded at least ten times. The chain combines TRBV7-9 with TRBJ2-3, with D maybe TRBD2 (6 bases). Germline CDR1 reads SEHNR; CDR2 reads FQNEAQ (reference sequence). The CDR3 runs to 15 residues. The germline V and J ends were trimmed by 5 bases and 3 bases, with 15 bases remaining between them. CDR3 sequence: CASSLGTPRTDTQYF. CDR3 in DNA: TGTGCCAGCAGCCTCGGGACTCCGAGGACAGATACGCAGTATTTT. Full variable domain (rest looked up from reference TRBV7-9 and TRBJ2-3): DTGVSQNPRHKITKRGQNVTFRCDPISEHNRLYWYRQTLGQGPEFLTYFQNEAQLEKSRLLSDRFSAERPKGSFSTLEIQRTEQGDSAMYLCASSLGTPRTDTQYFGPGTRLTVL.

V is TRBV4-2 and J is TRBJ1-1; D may be TRBD1 (5 bases). Per the germline V gene, CDR1 is LGHNA and CDR2 is YNFKEQ. V lost 3 bases to trimming and J lost 1 base, with 15 bases between them. The CDR3 is 16 residues long. The CDR3 sequence: CASSQGRRVGNTEAFF. CDR3 nucleotides: TGTGCCAGCAGCCAGGGGCGCCGGGTGGGGAACACTGAAGCTTTCTTT.

This clonotype was counted many times. The CDR3 region is CASSFINAGGVDTQYF. In DNA, the CDR3 is TGTGCCAGCAGCTTTATCAACGCCGGAGGGGTTGATACGCAGTATTTT. The chain is built from TRBV7-9 and TRBJ2-3, with D possibly being TRBD2 (6 bases). CDR1 and CDR2 from the germline V gene are SEHNR and FQNEAQ (reference sequence). The CDR3 loop spans 16 amino acids. V lost 3 bases, J lost 6 bases, and 19 bases lay in between.

This clonotype has just a few counts. The gene calls are TRBV19 and TRBJ2-2; 10 bases map to TRBD2. The ends lost 7 bases at V and 5 bases at J; junction bases unmatched: 13. Germline V lookup: CDR1 LNHDA, CDR2 SQIVND (reference sequence). The CDR3 loop spans 17 amino acids. The CDR3 DNA is TGTGCCAGTAAGGGGCTCGGGGATAGCGGGAGGACCGGGGAGCTGTTTTTT. Protein: CASKGLGDSGRTGELFF. The full variable domain, in which reference TRBV19 and TRBJ2-2 provide the parts outside the CDR3, is DGGITQSPKYLFRKEGQNVTLSCEQNLNHDAMYWYRQDPGQGLRLIYYSQIVNDFQKGDIAEGYSVSREKKESFPLTVTSAQKNPTAFYLCASKGLGDSGRTGELFFGEGSRLTVL.

The chain couples TRBV27 to TRBJ2-3; D possibly corresponds to TRBD2 (6 bases). Trimming removed 6 bases at V and 6 bases at J, with 28 bases between. The CDR3 totals 18 residues. Germline-derived CDR1 and CDR2 are MNHEY and SMNVEV (reference sequence). CDR3 nucleotides: TGTGCCAGCAGGAAGACATTTCAGCGGGTAGCGTCGGGGGATACGCAGTATTTT. Translation gives CASRKTFQRVASGDTQYF.

This clonotype was recorded at least ten times. The chain recombines TRBV7-6 with TRBJ2-3; D call uncertain. Germline CDR1 SGHVS, CDR2 FNYEAQ. The CDR3 contains 14 residues. V dropped 2 bases and J dropped 2 bases, with 8 bases sitting between them. In nucleotides, the CDR3 is TGTGCCAGCAGCTTATCCCTGACCACAGATACGCAGTATTTT. Residues: CASSLSLTTDTQYF. Full variable domain (missing parts from reference TRBV7-6 and TRBJ2-3): GAGVSQSPRYKVTKRGQDVALRCDPISGHVSLYWYRQALGQGPEFLTYFNYEAQQDKSGLPNDRFSAERPEGSISTLTIQRTEQRDSAMYRCASSLSLTTDTQYFGPGTRLTVL.

This clonotype was counted between two and nine times. The chain recombines TRBV6-5 with TRBJ1-2, with TRBD1 matching over 10 bases. Germline CDR1 MNHEY, CDR2 SVGAGI. There are 14 residues in the CDR3. Trimming cost V 2 bases and J 6 bases; bases outside gene matches: 3. In nucleotides, the CDR3 is TGTGCCAGCAGTTACGGGACAGGGGCGGATGGCTACACCTTC. Encoded protein: CASSYGTGADGYTF.

J is TRBJ2-4 and V is TRBV7-8, with D tentatively TRBD2 (5 bases). Trimming cost V 2 bases and J 8 bases, with 19 bases left between them. The CDR3 covers 16 residues. Germline lookup yields CDR1 SGHVS and CDR2 FQNEAQ. The CDR3 nucleotides read TGTGCCAGCAGCTTATTTCAACACCTAGCCATATACATTCAGTACTTC. It yields the protein CASSLFQHLAIYIQYF.

This chain connects TRBV6-2 or TRBV6-3 to TRBJ2-1, with 7 bases matching TRBD2. Germline V gives CDR1 MNHEY, CDR2 SVGEGT. The CDR3 sequence is 16 residues long. V shed 5 bases, J shed 7 bases, and the junction held 14 bases outside the gene matches. CDR3 DNA sequence: TGTGCCAGCAGTACGGGACCTGGACGCGGGGGTAATGAGCAGTTCTTC. Amino acids: CASSTGPGRGGNEQFF.

The chain is built from TRBV5-1 and TRBJ1-3, with 8 bases lining up with TRBD1. Looked up from germline, CDR1 is SGHRS and CDR2 is YFSETQ. V lost 0 bases, J lost 4 bases, and 6 bases stayed unmatched. The CDR3 is 16 residues long. The CDR3 DNA sequence: TGCGCCAGCAGCTTGGGTGGACAGGGATCCGGAAACACCATATATTTT. This codes for CASSLGGQGSGNTIYF.

The sample holds many counts of this clonotype. J is TRBJ2-7 and V is TRBV7-2; 8 bases fit TRBD2. Trimming at V came to 5 bases and at J to 9 bases, leaving 12 bases not matched to a gene. CDR3 length equals 14 residues. Germline V gene data show CDR1 as SGHTA and CDR2 as FQGNSA. The CDR3 DNA sequence: TGTGCCAGCAGCCCAAATTCTGTAGCGGGGCTGCAGTACGTC. Protein product: CASSPNSVAGLQYV.

In this sample, this clonotype turned up a few times. The chain is built from TRBV10-3 and TRBJ2-1, with D maybe TRBD2 (6 bases). The CDR3 extends over 14 amino acids. V lost 3 bases and J 3 bases, leaving 9 bases between the germline ends. Germline V gene lookup returns CDR1 ENHRY and CDR2 SYGVKD. For the CDR3, the DNA is TGTGCCATCAGTGAAAGGGACTTCTACAATGAGCAGTTCTTC. Its translation: CAISERDFYNEQFF.

The gene calls are TRBV7-9 and TRBJ2-2; D gene ambiguous. This CDR3 is 11 amino acids long. Germline CDR1 SEHNR, CDR2 FQNEAQ (reference sequence). V lost 10 bases and J lost 6, with 9 bases in between. For the CDR3, the DNA is TGTGCCACGTCGTGGGCCGGGGAGCTGTTTTTT. This sequence encodes CATSWAGELFF.

J is TRBJ2-5 and V is TRBV25-1; TRBD1 aligns across 8 bases. Germline CDR1 MGHDK, CDR2 SYGVNS. Trimming removed 6 bases from V and 2 bases from J; junction bases left unmatched: 11. The CDR3 extends over 16 amino acids. The CDR3 DNA reads TGTGCCAGCAGCCCCGCAGGGGGCAGGGGGCAAGAGACCCAGTACTTC. This translates into CASSPAGGRGQETQYF.

In regard to this clonotype: One base away lies a much larger clone, so this may be a sequencing read error. This chain uses TRBV11-2 with TRBJ2-1; D is undetermined. This CDR3 is 13 amino acids long. Germline V lookup: CDR1 SGHAT, CDR2 FQNNGV. Trimming took 1 base from V and 5 from J, leaving 6 bases between them. CDR3 protein: CASSLGVNNEQFF. The CDR3 coding sequence is TGTGCCAGCAGCTTAGGGGTAAACAATGAGCAGTTCTTC.

The chain has TRBV7-9 and TRBJ2-1; D tentatively fits TRBD1 or TRBD2 (6 bases each). The CDR3 spans 16 residues. Germline V gene sequence: CDR1 SEHNR, CDR2 FQNEAQ (reference sequence). Between the trimmed V and J ends, which lost 5 bases and 3 bases, there was a span of 17 bases. The CDR3, as DNA: TGTGCCAGCAGCCCCGGGGGCCCACGCCTCTACAATGAGCAGTTCTTC. It codes for CASSPGGPRLYNEQFF. The full variable domain, completed using reference TRBV7-9 and TRBJ2-1, is DTGVSQNPRHKITKRGQNVTFRCDPISEHNRLYWYRQTLGQGPEFLTYFQNEAQLEKSRLLSDRFSAERPKGSFSTLEIQRTEQGDSAMYLCASSPGGPRLYNEQFFGPGTRLTVL.

This sequence joins TRBV3-1 and TRBJ2-7; TRBD2 agrees at 13 bases. The junction had 2 bases not matched to a gene; V was cut back by 3 bases and J by 9 bases. Germline lookup yields CDR1 LGHDT and CDR2 YNNKEL (reference sequence). This CDR3 region has 13 residues. The CDR3 coding sequence is TGTGCCAGCAGCCAGGGACTAGCGGGAACGCAGTACGTC. Its protein product is CASSQGLAGTQYV.

The chain combines TRBV12-3 or TRBV12-4 with TRBJ1-6; D perhaps matches TRBD1 (5 bases). There are 16 residues in the CDR3. Trimming left V 4 bases short and J 9 bases short, with 19 bases between. The CDR3 sequence is CASSSTGPGNGSPLHF. The CDR3 DNA reads as TGTGCCAGCAGTTCAACAGGACCGGGGAATGGTTCACCCCTCCACTTT.

This clonotype was counted ten times or more. This chain links TRBV7-6 with TRBJ2-2; no clear D gene. Germline CDR1 SGHVS, CDR2 FNYEAQ. Trimming stripped 1 base from V and 1 base from J, with 7 bases between. This CDR3 contains 15 residues. The CDR3 DNA reads as TGTGCCAGCAGCTTAGGTAGCCGGAACACCGGGGAGCTGTTTTTT. Its translation is CASSLGSRNTGELFF.

The table lists this clonotype with many counts. The chain couples TRBV7-9 to TRBJ2-3; the match to TRBD2 covers 16 bases. Losses at the gene ends were 4 bases for V and 8 bases for J; bases not matched to a gene: 12. Germline V CDR1 and CDR2: SEHNR, FQNEAQ (reference sequence). The CDR3 has 18 residues. The CDR3 region has the DNA TGTGCCAGCAGCTCCAGCTTGGGACTAGCGGGAGGGCCGGCTACGCAGTATTTT. Translated: CASSSSLGLAGGPATQYF.

This chain links TRBV5-6 with TRBJ1-5; D is possibly TRBD1 (5 bases). The CDR3 is 12 residues long. The germline gives CDR1 SGHDT, CDR2 YYEEEE. V lost 4 bases to trimming and J lost 15 bases, with 17 bases between them. DNA for the CDR3: TGTGCCAGCAGCACCGGGGCCGGGGTGTTGCATTTT. This encodes CASSTGAGVLHF.

At least ten counts were recorded for this clonotype. The chain is built from TRBV7-2 and TRBJ2-1; D not certain. This CDR3 spans 15 amino acids. The V gene's germline CDR1 is SGHTA and CDR2 FQGNSA. The V gene lost 2 bases and the J gene lost 2 bases, with 10 bases spanning the gap. The CDR3, as DNA: TGTGCCAGCAGCTTAACGCAGAGAACCTACAATGAGCAGTTCTTC. The encoded protein is CASSLTQRTYNEQFF. Combining the CDR3 with reference TRBV7-2 and TRBJ2-1 gives the whole variable domain GAGVSQSPSNKVTEKGKDVELRCDPISGHTALYWYRQSLGQGLEFLIYFQGNSAPDKSGLPSDRFSAERTGGSVSTLTIQRTQQEDSAVYLCASSLTQRTYNEQFFGPGTRLTVL.

The chain carries TRBV6-2 or TRBV6-3 and TRBJ2-5; 10 nucleotides align to TRBD2. The junction had 10 bases not matched to a gene; V was cut back by 10 bases and J by 5 bases. This CDR3 comprises 14 residues. Germline V gene sequence: CDR1 MNHEY, CDR2 SVGEGT. The CDR3 nucleotides are TGTGCCACCGGGGGGCTAGCGGGAGTTGAGACCCAGTACTTC. The encoded protein is CATGGLAGVETQYF.

This clonotype was seen a handful of times. This chain uses TRBV6-6 with TRBJ1-1; D remains ambiguous. Trimming stripped 6 bases from V and 6 bases from J, with 14 bases between. The CDR3 is made up of 13 amino acids. Germline V gene lookup returns CDR1 MNHNY and CDR2 SVGAGI (reference sequence). CDR3 sequence reads: CASSGRRAPEAFF. The CDR3 nucleotides are TGTGCCAGCAGCGGGCGGAGGGCCCCTGAAGCTTTCTTT.